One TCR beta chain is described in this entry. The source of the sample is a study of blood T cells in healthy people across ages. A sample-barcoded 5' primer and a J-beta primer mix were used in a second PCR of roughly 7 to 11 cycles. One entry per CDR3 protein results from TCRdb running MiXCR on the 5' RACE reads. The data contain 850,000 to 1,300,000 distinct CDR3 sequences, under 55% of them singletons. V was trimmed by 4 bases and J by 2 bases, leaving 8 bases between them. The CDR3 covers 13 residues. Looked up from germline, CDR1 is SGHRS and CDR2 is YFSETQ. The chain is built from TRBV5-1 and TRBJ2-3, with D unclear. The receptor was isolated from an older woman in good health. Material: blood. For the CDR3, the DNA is TGCGCCAGCAGCCGTTCGAACACAGATACGCAGTATTTT. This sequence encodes CASSRSNTDTQYF.